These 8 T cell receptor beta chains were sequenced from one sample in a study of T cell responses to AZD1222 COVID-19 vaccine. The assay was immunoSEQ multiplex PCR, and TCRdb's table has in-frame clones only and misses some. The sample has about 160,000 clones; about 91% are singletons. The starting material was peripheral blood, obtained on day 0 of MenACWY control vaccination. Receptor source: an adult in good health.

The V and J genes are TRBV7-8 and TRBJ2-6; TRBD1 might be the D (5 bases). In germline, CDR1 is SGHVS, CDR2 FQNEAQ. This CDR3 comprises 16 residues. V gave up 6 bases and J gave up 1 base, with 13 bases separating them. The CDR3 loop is CASRKGRVSGANVLTF. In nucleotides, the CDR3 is TGTGCCAGCAGGAAGGGGCGCGTTTCTGGGGCCAACGTCCTGACTTTC.

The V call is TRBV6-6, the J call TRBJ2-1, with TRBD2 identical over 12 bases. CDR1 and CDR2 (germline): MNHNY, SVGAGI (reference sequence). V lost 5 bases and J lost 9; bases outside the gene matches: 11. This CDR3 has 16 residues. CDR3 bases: TGTGCCAGCAGTACATCCTCTAGCGGGAGGGTTGGTGAGCAGTTCTTC. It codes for CASSTSSSGRVGEQFF.

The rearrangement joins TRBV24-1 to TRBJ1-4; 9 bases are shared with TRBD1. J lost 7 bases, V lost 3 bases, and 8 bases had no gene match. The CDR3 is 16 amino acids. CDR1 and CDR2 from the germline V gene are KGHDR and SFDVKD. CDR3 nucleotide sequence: TGTGCCACCAGTGATCCTCCGGGACAGGGCGGTGAAAAACTGTTTTTT. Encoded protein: CATSDPPGQGGEKLFF.

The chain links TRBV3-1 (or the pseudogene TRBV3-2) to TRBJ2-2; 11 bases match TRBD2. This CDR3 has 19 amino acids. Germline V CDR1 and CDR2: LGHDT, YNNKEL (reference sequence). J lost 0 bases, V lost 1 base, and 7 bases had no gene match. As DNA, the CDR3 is TGTGCCAGCAGCCAAGCTATCGGACTAGCGGGTTCGAACACCGGGGAGCTGTTTTTT. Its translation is CASSQAIGLAGSNTGELFF.

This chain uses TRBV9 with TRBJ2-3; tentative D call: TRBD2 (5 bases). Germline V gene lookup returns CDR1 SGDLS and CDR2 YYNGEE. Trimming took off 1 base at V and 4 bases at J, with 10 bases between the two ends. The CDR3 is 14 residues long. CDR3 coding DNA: TGTGCCAGCAGCGTACGAATGAGGGCAGATACGCAGTATTTT. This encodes CASSVRMRADTQYF.

CDR3 DNA: TGTGCCAGTTCGGGCGGGGGCCCTGAAGCTTTCTTT. Its translation: CASSGGGPEAFF. The J gene is TRBJ1-1, the V gene TRBV19, with a possible D match to TRBD1 (6 bases). This CDR3 comprises 12 residues. V dropped 8 bases and J dropped 6 bases, with 13 bases sitting between them. Per germline, CDR1 LNHDA and CDR2 SQIVND (reference sequence).

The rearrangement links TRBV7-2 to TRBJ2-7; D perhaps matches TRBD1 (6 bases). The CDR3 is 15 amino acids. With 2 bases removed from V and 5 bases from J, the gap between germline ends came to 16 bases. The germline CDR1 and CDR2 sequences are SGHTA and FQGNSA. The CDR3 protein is CASSLIRQGNHEQYF. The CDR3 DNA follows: TGTGCCAGCAGCTTAATTCGCCAGGGGAACCACGAGCAGTACTTC.

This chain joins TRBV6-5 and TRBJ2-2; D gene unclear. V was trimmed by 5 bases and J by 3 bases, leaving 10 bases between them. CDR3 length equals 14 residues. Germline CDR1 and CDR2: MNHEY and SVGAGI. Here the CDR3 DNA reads TGTGCCAGCAGTCGGACCCCGGACACCGGGGAGCTGTTTTTT. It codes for CASSRTPDTGELFF.